This entry lists 18 T cell receptor beta chains sequenced from one sample in a study of regulatory T cells in long-lasting Graves disease. The time point: newly diagnosed GD, antithyroid drugs for less than 3 months. Following extraction of RNA from PBMCs, that RNA was used to make the TCR library. Arm-PCR of CDR3 regions with iRepertoire HTBI primers generated TCR beta libraries. In TCRdb, the multiplex PCR reads were re-called with MiXCR into one record per CDR3 protein. The sample has a few hundred thousand distinct CDR3 sequences, roughly 18% seen once; the top ten hold approximately 20%. The starting material was peripheral blood mononuclear cells (PBMCs), obtained at new diagnosis, from a patient treated with antithyroid drugs. The receptors were gathered from a female donor with Graves disease.

To note about this clonotype: A read error likely explains this, since a far larger clone differs by one base. The V gene is TRBV6-2 or TRBV6-3, the J gene TRBJ2-7; possible D gene TRBD2, 7 bases. V dropped 10 bases and J dropped 3 bases, with 22 bases sitting between them. The CDR3 is made up of 15 amino acids. Germline lookup yields CDR1 MNHEY and CDR2 SVGEGT. CDR3 sequence reads: CANSLEGGPSYEQYF. As DNA, the CDR3 is TGTGCCAACTCACTCGAGGGGGGGCCGAGCTACGAGCAGTACTTC.

This clonotype was observed at least ten times. The chain joins TRBV20-1 to TRBJ1-1; D gene uncertain. V lost 1 base, J lost 0 bases, and 12 bases lay in between. The CDR3 sequence is 15 residues long. Germline CDR1 DFQATT, CDR2 SNEGSKA (reference sequence). CDR3 in amino acids: CSARGGELMNTEAFF. CDR3 sequence (DNA): TGCAGTGCTAGAGGGGGAGAGCTAATGAACACTGAAGCTTTCTTT.

The table lists this clonotype with many counts. J is TRBJ2-7 and V is TRBV29-1; D remains unclear. CDR1 is SQVTM and CDR2 is ANQGSEA in the germline V gene. This CDR3 contains 12 residues. With 6 bases removed from V and 3 bases from J, the gap between germline ends came to 12 bases. CDR3 sequence reads: CSVGISGYEQYF. Written as DNA, the CDR3 is TGCAGCGTAGGGATATCGGGCTACGAGCAGTACTTC.

This chain links TRBV11-1 with TRBJ2-5; 7 positions agree with TRBD2. Germline V gene sequence: CDR1 SGHAT, CDR2 FQDESV (reference sequence). The CDR3 extends over 13 amino acids. Germline trimming cut 7 bases from V and 5 bases from J; bases unmatched to any gene: 7. The CDR3 DNA follows: TGTGCCAGCACCTCGAGGGAGGGGGAGACCCAGTACTTC. Translation gives CASTSREGETQYF.

This clonotype has ten or more counts. This chain links TRBV12-3 or TRBV12-4 with TRBJ2-5, with unresolved D. The CDR3 has 15 residues. V lost 5 bases, J lost 4 bases, and 17 bases lay in between. In DNA form, the CDR3 reads TGTGCCAGCAGTCTCGTTGGGCTGATGGGAGAGACCCAGTACTTC. Protein: CASSLVGLMGETQYF.

In its sample, this clonotype was seen many times. The chain couples TRBV7-8 to TRBJ2-7; no reliable D call. In germline, CDR1 is SGHVS, CDR2 FQNEAQ. V was clipped by 3 bases and J by 2 bases, with 11 bases between them. This CDR3 spans 14 amino acids. The CDR3 is CASSFGQATYEQYF. For the CDR3, the DNA is TGTGCCAGCAGCTTCGGTCAGGCAACCTACGAGCAGTACTTC.

Comments on this clonotype: The junction departs from germline at one end; a sequencing error may be responsible. This rearrangement joins TRBV2 to TRBJ2-1; tentative D call: TRBD2 (5 bases). The CDR3 loop spans 14 amino acids. CDR1 is SNHLY, CDR2 FYNNEI, per germline. CDR3: CASSGGSSYNKQFF. For the CDR3, the DNA is TGTGCCAGCAGTGGAGGGAGCTCCTACAATAAGCAGTTCTTC.

This clonotype showed up many times. The V gene is TRBV6-5, the J gene TRBJ1-5; weak D call: TRBD1 (5 bases). V lost 4 bases and J 3 bases, leaving 10 bases between the germline ends. CDR1 and CDR2 from the germline V gene are MNHEY and SVGAGI. CDR3 size: 14 residues. This CDR3 reads CASSLMGVNQPQHF. In DNA form, the CDR3 reads TGTGCCAGCAGTTTAATGGGGGTCAATCAGCCCCAGCATTTT.

Many counts were recorded for this clonotype. V usage is TRBV28 and J usage is TRBJ1-1; weak D call: TRBD1 (5 bases). V lost 0 bases to trimming and J lost 5 bases, with 10 bases between them. The germline V gene encodes CDR1 MDHEN and CDR2 SYDVKM. The CDR3 loop spans 14 amino acids. This CDR3 is CASSLWGTGTEAFF. Written as DNA, the CDR3 is TGTGCCAGCAGTTTATGGGGGACGGGGACTGAAGCTTTCTTT.

This clonotype was counted many times. This sequence joins TRBV3-1 and TRBJ1-2; tentative D call: TRBD1 (6 bases). V gave up 1 base and J gave up 12 bases, with 15 bases separating them. The CDR3 length is 13 residues. Looked up from germline, CDR1 is LGHDT and CDR2 is YNNKEL (reference sequence). CDR3 sequence: CASSQVDGRGNTF. CDR3 nucleotide sequence: TGTGCCAGCAGCCAAGTCGACGGCAGGGGAAACACCTTC.

This clonotype has at least ten counts. The chain recombines TRBV7-2 with TRBJ2-3; TRBD2 aligns across 8 bases. The CDR3 contains 16 residues. With 1 base clipped from V and 6 bases from J, the junction kept 9 bases outside the gene matches. The germline gives CDR1 SGHTA, CDR2 FQGNSA. The CDR3 bases are TGTGCCAGCAGCTTAGGGCGGGAGGCCCGGGGTGATACGCAGTATTTT. It yields the protein CASSLGREARGDTQYF. The complete variable domain, with remaining parts taken from reference TRBV7-2 and TRBJ2-3, reads GAGVSQSPSNKVTEKGKDVELRCDPISGHTALYWYRQSLGQGLEFLIYFQGNSAPDKSGLPSDRFSAERTGGSVSTLTIQRTQQEDSAVYLCASSLGREARGDTQYFGPGTRLTVL.

This clonotype was counted at least ten times. The rearrangement links TRBV7-2 to TRBJ2-2, with D uncertain. V was cut by 5 bases and J by 7 bases, with 14 bases left in between. The V gene's germline CDR1 is SGHTA and CDR2 FQGNSA. This CDR3 comprises 14 residues. The CDR3, as DNA: TGTGCCAGCAGCCCTTGGGGAAAGGTCGGGGAGCTGTTTTTT. As protein: CASSPWGKVGELFF.

The V call is TRBV11-2, the J call TRBJ1-4; 7 bases agree with TRBD1. In germline, CDR1 is SGHAT, CDR2 FQNNGV. This CDR3 has 16 residues. The V and J ends lost 5 bases and 8 bases, in that order; junction bases with no gene match: 14. Here the CDR3 reads CASSPQGGRETEKLFF. CDR3 sequence (DNA): TGTGCCAGCAGCCCCCAGGGGGGCCGCGAAACCGAAAAACTGTTTTTT.

The chain employs TRBV6-1 and TRBJ2-1; D gene unclear. The germline V gene has CDR1 MNHNS and CDR2 SASEGT. Between the trimmed V and J ends, which lost 7 bases and 8 bases, there was a span of 21 bases. The CDR3 length is 15 residues. CDR3 nucleotide sequence: TGTGCCAGCACCCTAGACGACATGTCGGGTTATGAGCAGTTCTTC. This sequence encodes CASTLDDMSGYEQFF.

This clonotype showed up many times. The V call is TRBV19, the J call TRBJ2-5; D is perhaps TRBD2 (6 bases). V lost 7 bases, J lost 0 bases, and 15 bases lay in between. The CDR3 length is 15 residues. Germline V CDR1 and CDR2: LNHDA, SQIVND (reference sequence). The CDR3 DNA is TGTGCCAGTACCTATAGGGCGGGGTACCAAGAGACCCAGTACTTC. This sequence encodes CASTYRAGYQETQYF.

This clonotype showed up many times. The CDR3 DNA reads TGTGCCAGCAGCTTGGACCTAGCGGGAGAAGAGACCCAGTACTTC. It is translated as CASSLDLAGEETQYF. V usage is TRBV5-6 and J usage is TRBJ2-5, with TRBD2 matching over 10 bases. CDR1 SGHDT and CDR2 YYEEEE come from the germline V gene. The CDR3 length is 15 residues. Trimming took 0 bases from V and 3 from J; bases not matched to a gene: 2. The variable domain in full, completed from reference TRBV5-6 and TRBJ2-5, reads DAGVTQSPTHLIKTRGQQVTLRCSPKSGHDTVSWYQQALGQGPQFIFQYYEEEERQRGNFPDRFSGHQFPNYSSELNVNALLLGDSALYLCASSLDLAGEETQYFGPGTRLLVL.

This clonotype was detected only a few times. The junction departs from the called germline gene at one end, perhaps through a read error. The chain uses TRBV18 and TRBJ2-1; 11 bases map to TRBD2. This CDR3 has 15 amino acids. Germline assignment: CDR1 KGHSH and CDR2 LQKENI. CDR3 sequence reads: CASSAGTSGINGQFF. The CDR3 nucleotides read TGTGCCAGCTCAGCCGGGACTAGCGGAATCAATGGGCAGTTCTTC.

The V gene is TRBV6-4, the J gene TRBJ2-5, with 14 bases fitting TRBD2. With 6 bases clipped from V and 4 bases from J, the junction kept 4 bases outside the gene matches. The length of the CDR3 is 15 residues. Germline V gene sequence: CDR1 MRHNA, CDR2 SNTAGT. The CDR3 DNA is TGTGCCAGCAGGGGGGGACTAGCGGGAGCAGAGACCCAGTACTTC. Residues: CASRGGLAGAETQYF.